This record concerns one T cell receptor (beta chain) sequence. Deletions cut 0 bases from V and 5 bases from J, with 11 bases between. This CDR3 is 14 amino acids long. The germline CDR1 and CDR2 sequences are SEHNR and FQNEAQ (reference sequence). This table comes from immunoSEQ multiplex PCR, and its TCRdb copy is limited to in-frame clones, with some not included. The sample lists more than 2,000,000 clones; about 92% were seen once. These data belong to a study of shared clonotypes between healthy human individuals. The V and J genes are TRBV7-9 and TRBJ2-7; D gene unclear. The TCR sequence derives from a man between 18 and 35 years old in good health. Some clones in this sample may be carry-over from other donors' samples. The sample comprised naive CD4+ T cells from PBMCs. Subset described: CD45RA+ positively selected. CDR3 nucleotide sequence: TGTGCCAGCAGCTTAGCGATGGTAGGGAACGAGCAGTACTTC. Protein: CASSLAMVGNEQYF. Filled out from reference TRBV7-9 and TRBJ2-7, the complete variable domain reads DTGVSQNPRHKITKRGQNVTFRCDPISEHNRLYWYRQTLGQGPEFLTYFQNEAQLEKSRLLSDRFSAERPKGSFSTLEIQRTEQGDSAMYLCASSLAMVGNEQYFGPGTRLTVT.